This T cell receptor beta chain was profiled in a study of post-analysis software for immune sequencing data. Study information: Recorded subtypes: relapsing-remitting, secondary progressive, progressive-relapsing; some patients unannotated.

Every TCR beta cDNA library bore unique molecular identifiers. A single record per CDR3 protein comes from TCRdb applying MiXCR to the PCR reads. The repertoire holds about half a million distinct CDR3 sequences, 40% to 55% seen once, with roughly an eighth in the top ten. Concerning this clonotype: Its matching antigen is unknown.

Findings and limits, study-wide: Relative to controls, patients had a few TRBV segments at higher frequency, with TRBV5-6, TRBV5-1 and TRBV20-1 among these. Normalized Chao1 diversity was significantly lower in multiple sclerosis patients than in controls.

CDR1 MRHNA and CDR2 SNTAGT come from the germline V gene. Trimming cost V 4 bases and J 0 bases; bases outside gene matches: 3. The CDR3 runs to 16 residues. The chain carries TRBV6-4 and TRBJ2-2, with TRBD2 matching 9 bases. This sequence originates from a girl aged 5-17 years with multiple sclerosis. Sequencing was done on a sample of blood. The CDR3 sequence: CASSAASGTNTGELFF. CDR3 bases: TGTGCCAGCAGTGCAGCTAGCGGGACGAACACCGGGGAGCTGTTTTTT.